This T cell receptor (beta chain) was found in a study of blood T cell repertoires in COVID-19. Study at large: T cells, B-cell-depleted T cells, or PBMCs provided the cDNA or gDNA that served as material.

Original processing methods: Reference gene primers were amplified, and this amplification served to estimate nucleated cell counts. The protocol was immunoSEQ multiplex PCR, while the TCRdb copy is restricted to in-frame clones and leaves out a portion. That table supplies the V and J calls and clone size; D and trimming were determined from the DNA. The sample shows about 260,000 clones, less than 90% of them seen only once. Sequencing was carried out using peripheral blood. The receptor comes from a human donor in a cohort sampled during active COVID-19.

The CDR3 nucleotides are TGTGCCAGCCTGGGGGGGACAGGGCCTGAAAAACTGTTTTTT. Protein sequence: CASLGGTGPEKLFF. The chain links TRBV2 to TRBJ1-4; 9 bases line up with TRBD1. J gave up 7 bases and V 8 bases, and 8 bases lay outside the gene matches. The CDR3 has 14 residues. The germline V gene encodes CDR1 SNHLY and CDR2 FYNNEI. The full variable domain, in which reference TRBV2 and TRBJ1-4 provide the parts outside the CDR3, is EPEVTQTPSHQVTQMGQEVILRCVPISNHLYFYWYRQILGQKVEFLVSFYNNEISEKSEIFDDQFSVERPDGSNFTLKIRSTKLEDSAMYFCASLGGTGPEKLFFGSGTQLSVL.